The clone carrying this T cell receptor beta chain was recorded many times. The V end was cut by 0 bases, the J end by 5 bases, with 14 bases between. This CDR3 region has 15 residues. Germline CDR1 and CDR2: SGHRS and YFSETQ. The data derive from a study of T-cell reconstitution after alpha-beta-depleted transplantation in children. A TCRbeta library incorporating unique molecular identifiers was prepared. In TCRdb, the PCR reads were re-called with MiXCR into one record per CDR3 protein. The sample lists 210,000 or so distinct CDR3 sequences; roughly 10% were seen once. The clonotype was recovered from a human donor who donated a stem cell graft to a child with acute lymphoblastic leukemia. This chain uses TRBV5-1 with TRBJ2-5, with D tentatively TRBD1 (5 bases). The sequences come from PBMCs from the stem cell graft donor, collected from the stem cell graft. The CDR3 region has the DNA TGCGCCAGCAGCTTGGGGCAGGGTGAGACGGAGACCCAGTACTTC. Residues: CASSLGQGETETQYF. Full variable domain (rest looked up from reference TRBV5-1 and TRBJ2-5): KAGVTQTPRYLIKTRGQQVTLSCSPISGHRSVSWYQQTPGQGLQFLFEYFSETQRNKGNFPGRFSGRQFSNSRSEMNVSTLELGDSALYLCASSLGQGETETQYFGPGTRLLVL.